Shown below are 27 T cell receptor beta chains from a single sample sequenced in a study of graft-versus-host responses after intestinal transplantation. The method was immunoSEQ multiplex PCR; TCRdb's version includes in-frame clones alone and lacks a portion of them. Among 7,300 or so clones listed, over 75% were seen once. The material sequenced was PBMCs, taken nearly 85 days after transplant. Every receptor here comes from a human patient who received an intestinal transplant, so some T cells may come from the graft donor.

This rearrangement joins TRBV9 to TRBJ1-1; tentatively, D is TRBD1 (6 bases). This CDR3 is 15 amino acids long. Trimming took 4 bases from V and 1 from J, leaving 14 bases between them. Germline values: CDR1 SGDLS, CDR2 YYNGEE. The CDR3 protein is CASSSTGYGNTEAFF. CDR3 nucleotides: TGTGCCAGCAGCTCCACAGGGTATGGGAACACTGAAGCTTTCTTT.

The CDR3 sequence: CASSLGEGATNEKLFF. The CDR3 DNA reads as TGCGCCAGCAGCTTGGGAGAAGGAGCTACTAATGAAAAACTGTTTTTT. The V and J genes are TRBV5-1 and TRBJ1-4, with D uncertain. Germline V gene lookup returns CDR1 SGHRS and CDR2 YFSETQ. CDR3 size: 16 residues. V shed 0 bases and J shed 2 bases, with 11 bases lying between them.

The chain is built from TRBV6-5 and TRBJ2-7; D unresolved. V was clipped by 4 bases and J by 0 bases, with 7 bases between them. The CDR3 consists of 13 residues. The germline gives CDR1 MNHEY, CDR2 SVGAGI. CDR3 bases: TGTGCCAGCAGTTTGGCTGGCTCCTACGAGCAGTACGTC. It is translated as CASSLAGSYEQYV.

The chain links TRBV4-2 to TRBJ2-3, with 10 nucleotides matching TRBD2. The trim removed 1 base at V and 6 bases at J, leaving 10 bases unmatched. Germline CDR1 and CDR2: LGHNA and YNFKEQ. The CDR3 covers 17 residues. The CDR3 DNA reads TGTGCCAGCAGCCAAGCCCCCAATAGCGGGAGGATGGATACGCAGTATTTT. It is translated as CASSQAPNSGRMDTQYF.

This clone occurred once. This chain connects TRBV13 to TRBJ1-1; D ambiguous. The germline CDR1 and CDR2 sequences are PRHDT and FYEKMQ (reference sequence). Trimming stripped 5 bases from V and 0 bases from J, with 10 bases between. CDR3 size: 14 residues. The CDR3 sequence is CASSARGMNTEAFF. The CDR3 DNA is TGTGCCAGCAGCGCCCGAGGGATGAACACTGAAGCTTTCTTT.

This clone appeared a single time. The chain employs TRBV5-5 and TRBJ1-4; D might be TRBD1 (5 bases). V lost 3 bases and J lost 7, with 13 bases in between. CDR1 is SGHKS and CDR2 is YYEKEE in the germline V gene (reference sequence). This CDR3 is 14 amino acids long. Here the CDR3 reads CASSSRWGGEKLFF. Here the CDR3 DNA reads TGTGCCAGCAGCTCGCGCTGGGGGGGTGAAAAACTGTTTTTT.

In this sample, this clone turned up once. This CDR3 is CASSLASGGAGETQYF. CDR3 nucleotides: TGTGCCAGCAGCTTGGCTAGCGGGGGGGCCGGAGAGACCCAGTACTTC. This chain uses TRBV5-4 with TRBJ2-5; 12 nucleotides line up with TRBD2. Germline V gene lookup returns CDR1 SGHNT and CDR2 YYREEE (reference sequence). The CDR3 length is 16 residues. V gave up 0 bases and J gave up 4 bases; unmatched junction bases: 4.

DNA of the CDR3: TGCGCCAGCAGCTTGTGGGTTGGGGGACAATACGAGCAGTACGTC. This codes for CASSLWVGGQYEQYV. The rearrangement joins TRBV5-1 to TRBJ2-7; weak D call: TRBD1 (6 bases). Trimming left V 1 base short and J 4 bases short, with 15 bases between. CDR1 and CDR2 (germline): SGHRS, YFSETQ. There are 15 residues in the CDR3.

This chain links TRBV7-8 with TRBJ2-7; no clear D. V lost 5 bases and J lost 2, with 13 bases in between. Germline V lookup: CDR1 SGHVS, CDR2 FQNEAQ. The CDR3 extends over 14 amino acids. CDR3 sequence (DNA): TGTGCCAGCAGCAGCGAAGGTCCCCCCTACGAGCAGTACTTC. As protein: CASSSEGPPYEQYF.

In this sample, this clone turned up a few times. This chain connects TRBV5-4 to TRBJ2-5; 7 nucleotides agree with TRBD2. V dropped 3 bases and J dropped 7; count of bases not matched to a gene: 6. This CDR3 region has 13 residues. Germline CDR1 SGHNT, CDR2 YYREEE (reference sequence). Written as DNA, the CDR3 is TGTGCCAGCAGCTACCCCCCTAGCGGGACCCAGTACTTC. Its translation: CASSYPPSGTQYF. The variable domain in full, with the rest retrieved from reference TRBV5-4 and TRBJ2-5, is ETGVTQSPTHLIKTRGQQVTLRCSSQSGHNTVSWYQQALGQGPQFIFQYYREEENGRGNFPPRFSGLQFPNYSSELNVNALELDDSALYLCASSYPPSGTQYFGPGTRLLVL.

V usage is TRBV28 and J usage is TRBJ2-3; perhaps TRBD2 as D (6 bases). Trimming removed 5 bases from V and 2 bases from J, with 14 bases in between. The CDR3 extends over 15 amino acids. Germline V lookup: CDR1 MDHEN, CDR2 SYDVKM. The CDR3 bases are TGTGCCAGCAGTCCCCCTCGACTAGACACAGATACGCAGTATTTT. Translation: CASSPPRLDTDTQYF.

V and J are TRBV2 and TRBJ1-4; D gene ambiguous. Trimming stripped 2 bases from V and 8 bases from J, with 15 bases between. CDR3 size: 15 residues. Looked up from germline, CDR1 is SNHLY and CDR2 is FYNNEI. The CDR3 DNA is TGTGCCAGCAGTGAATGGCCGCGTTCAGGAGAAAAACTGTTTTTT. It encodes CASSEWPRSGEKLFF.

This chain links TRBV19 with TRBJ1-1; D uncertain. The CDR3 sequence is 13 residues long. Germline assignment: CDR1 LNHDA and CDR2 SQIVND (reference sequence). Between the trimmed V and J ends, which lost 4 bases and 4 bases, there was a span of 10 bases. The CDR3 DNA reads TGTGCCAGTAGTAGCCTCGTCATCACTGAAGCTTTCTTT. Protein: CASSSLVITEAFF.

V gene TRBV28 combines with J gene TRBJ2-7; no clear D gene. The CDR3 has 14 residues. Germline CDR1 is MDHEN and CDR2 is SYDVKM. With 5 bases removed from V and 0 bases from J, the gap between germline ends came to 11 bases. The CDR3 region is CASSPRTVSYEQYF. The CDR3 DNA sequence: TGTGCCAGCAGTCCCCGGACGGTCTCCTACGAGCAGTACTTC.

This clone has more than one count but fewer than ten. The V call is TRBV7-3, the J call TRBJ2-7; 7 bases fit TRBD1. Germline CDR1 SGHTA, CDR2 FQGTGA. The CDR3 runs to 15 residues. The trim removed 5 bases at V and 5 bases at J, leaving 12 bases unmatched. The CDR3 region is CASSHPTGERDEQYF. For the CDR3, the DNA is TGTGCCAGCAGCCACCCAACAGGGGAAAGGGACGAGCAGTACTTC.

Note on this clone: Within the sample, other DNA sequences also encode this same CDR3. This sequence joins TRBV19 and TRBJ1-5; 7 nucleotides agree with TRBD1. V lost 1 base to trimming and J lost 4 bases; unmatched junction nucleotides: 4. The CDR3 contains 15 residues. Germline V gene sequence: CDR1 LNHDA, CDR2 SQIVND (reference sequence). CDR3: CASSIAGGRNQPQHF. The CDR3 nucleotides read TGTGCCAGTAGTATAGCAGGGGGGCGAAATCAGCCCCAGCATTTT.

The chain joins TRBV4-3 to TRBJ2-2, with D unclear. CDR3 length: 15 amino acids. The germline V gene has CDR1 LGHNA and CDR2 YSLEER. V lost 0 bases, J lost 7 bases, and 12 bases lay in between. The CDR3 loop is CASSQDQQTSGELFF. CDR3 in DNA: TGCGCCAGCAGCCAAGATCAACAGACCAGCGGGGAGCTGTTTTTT.

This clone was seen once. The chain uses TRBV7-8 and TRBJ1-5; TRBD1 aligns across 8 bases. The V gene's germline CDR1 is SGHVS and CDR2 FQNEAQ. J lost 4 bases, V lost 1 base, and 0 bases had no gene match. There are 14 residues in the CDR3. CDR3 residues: CASSLGQGNQPQHF. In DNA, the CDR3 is TGTGCCAGCAGCTTAGGACAGGGGAATCAGCCCCAGCATTTT.

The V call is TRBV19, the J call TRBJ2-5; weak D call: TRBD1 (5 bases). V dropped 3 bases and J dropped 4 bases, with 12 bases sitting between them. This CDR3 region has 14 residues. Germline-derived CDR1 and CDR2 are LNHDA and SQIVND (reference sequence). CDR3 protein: CASSIGQGRETQYF. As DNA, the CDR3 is TGTGCCAGTAGTATCGGGCAGGGAAGAGAGACCCAGTACTTC.

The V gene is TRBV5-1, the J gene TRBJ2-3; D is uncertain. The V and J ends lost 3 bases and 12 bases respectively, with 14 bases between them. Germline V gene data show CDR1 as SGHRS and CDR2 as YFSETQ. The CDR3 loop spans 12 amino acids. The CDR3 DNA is TGCGCCAGCAGCTCCGAACCGAGGACCCAGTATTTT. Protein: CASSSEPRTQYF.

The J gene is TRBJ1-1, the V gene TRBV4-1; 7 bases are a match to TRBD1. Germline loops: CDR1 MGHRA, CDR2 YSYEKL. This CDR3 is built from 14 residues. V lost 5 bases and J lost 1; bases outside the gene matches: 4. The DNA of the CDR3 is TGCGCCAGCAGCGACCGGACAGGGAACACTGAAGCTTTCTTT. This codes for CASSDRTGNTEAFF.

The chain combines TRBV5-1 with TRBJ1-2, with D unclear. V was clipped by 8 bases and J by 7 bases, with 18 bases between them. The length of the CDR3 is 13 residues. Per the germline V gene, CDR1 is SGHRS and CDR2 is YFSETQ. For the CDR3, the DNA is TGCGCCAGTACCCCCCCCGGGGTAAGTGGCTACACCTTC. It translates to CASTPPGVSGYTF.

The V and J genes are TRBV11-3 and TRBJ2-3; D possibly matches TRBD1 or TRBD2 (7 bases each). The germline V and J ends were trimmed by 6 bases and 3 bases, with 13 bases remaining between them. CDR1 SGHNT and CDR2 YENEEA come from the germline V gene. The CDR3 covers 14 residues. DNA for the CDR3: TGTGCCAGCAGACCAGGGGGGGAAACAGATACGCAGTATTTT. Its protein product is CASRPGGETDTQYF.

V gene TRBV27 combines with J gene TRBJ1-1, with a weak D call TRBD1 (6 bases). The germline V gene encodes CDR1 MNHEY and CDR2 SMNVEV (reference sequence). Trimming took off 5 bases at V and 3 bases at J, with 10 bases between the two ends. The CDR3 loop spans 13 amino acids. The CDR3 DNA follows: TGTGCCAGCAGTCTCGGACAGTACACTGAAGCTTTCTTT. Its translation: CASSLGQYTEAFF.

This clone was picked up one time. CDR3 in DNA: TGTGCCAGCTCACCCCCGGGACAGGGAAGAGGGAGCAATCAGCCCCAGCATTTT. Its translation is CASSPPGQGRGSNQPQHF. This chain joins TRBV18 and TRBJ1-5; the match to TRBD1 covers 9 bases. Germline values: CDR1 KGHSH, CDR2 LQKENI. Unmatched junction bases numbered 10, after V lost 3 bases and J lost 1 base. This CDR3 has 18 residues.

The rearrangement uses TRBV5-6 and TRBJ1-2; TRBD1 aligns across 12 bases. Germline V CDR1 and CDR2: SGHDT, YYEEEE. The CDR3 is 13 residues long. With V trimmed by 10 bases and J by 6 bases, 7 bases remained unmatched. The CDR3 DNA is TGTGCCCGCGGGGGACAGGGGGCTAATGGCTACACCTTC. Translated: CARGGQGANGYTF.

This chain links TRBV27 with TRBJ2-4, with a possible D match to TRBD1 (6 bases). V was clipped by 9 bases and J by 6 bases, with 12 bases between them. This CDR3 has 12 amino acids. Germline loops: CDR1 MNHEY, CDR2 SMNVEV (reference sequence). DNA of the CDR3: TGTGCCAGTACAGGGTTCGGAAACATTCAGTACTTC. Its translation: CASTGFGNIQYF.